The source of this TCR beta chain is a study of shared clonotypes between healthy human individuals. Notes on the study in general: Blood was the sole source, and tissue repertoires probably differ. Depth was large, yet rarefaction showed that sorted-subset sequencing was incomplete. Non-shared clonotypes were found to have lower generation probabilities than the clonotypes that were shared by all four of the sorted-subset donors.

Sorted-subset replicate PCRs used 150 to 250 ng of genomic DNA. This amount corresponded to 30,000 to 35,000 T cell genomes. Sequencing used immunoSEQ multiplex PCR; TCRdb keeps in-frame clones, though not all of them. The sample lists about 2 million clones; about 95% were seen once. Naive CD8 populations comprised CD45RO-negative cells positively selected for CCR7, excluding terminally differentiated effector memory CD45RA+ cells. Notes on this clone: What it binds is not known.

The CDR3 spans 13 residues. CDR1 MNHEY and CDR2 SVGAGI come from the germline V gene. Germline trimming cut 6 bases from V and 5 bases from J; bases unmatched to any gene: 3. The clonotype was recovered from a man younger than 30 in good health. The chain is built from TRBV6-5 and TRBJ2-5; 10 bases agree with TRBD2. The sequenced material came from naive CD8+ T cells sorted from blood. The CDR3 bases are TGTGCCAGCAGATCTAGCGGGAGCGAGACCCAGTACTTC. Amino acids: CASRSSGSETQYF.